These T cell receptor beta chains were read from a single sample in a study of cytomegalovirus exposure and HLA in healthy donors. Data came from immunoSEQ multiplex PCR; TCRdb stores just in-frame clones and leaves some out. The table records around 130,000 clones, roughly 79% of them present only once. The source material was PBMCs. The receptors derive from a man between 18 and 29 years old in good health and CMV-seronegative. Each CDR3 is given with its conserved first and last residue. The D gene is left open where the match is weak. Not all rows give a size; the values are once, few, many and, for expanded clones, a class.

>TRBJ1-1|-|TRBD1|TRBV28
CASSYYSGTANTEAFF
TGTGCCAGCAGTTACTACTCCGGGACAGCGAACACTGAAGCTTTCTTT
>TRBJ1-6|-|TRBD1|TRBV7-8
CASSSTGSNSPLHF
TGTGCCAGCAGTTCGACAGGGTCTAATTCACCCCTCCACTTT
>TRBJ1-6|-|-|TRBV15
CATSSNSPLHF
TGTGCCACCAGTAGTAATTCACCCCTCCACTTT
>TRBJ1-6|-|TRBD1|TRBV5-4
CASSSNPGQANSPLHF
TGTGCCAGCAGCTCGAACCCGGGACAGGCAAATTCACCCCTCCACTTT
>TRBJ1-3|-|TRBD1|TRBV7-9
CASTLSGQGFGNTIYF
TGTGCCAGCACCTTGTCCGGACAGGGGTTTGGAAACACCATATATTTT
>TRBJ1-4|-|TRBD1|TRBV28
CASRKPGQGSEKLFF
TGTGCCAGCAGAAAACCGGGACAGGGTTCGGAAAAACTGTTTTTT
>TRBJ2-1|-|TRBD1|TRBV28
CASSSGTGGSYNEQFF
TGTGCCAGCAGTTCGGGGACAGGGGGCTCCTACAATGAGCAGTTCTTC
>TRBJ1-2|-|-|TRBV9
CASSVARGQSYGYTF
TGTGCCAGCAGCGTAGCTAGGGGCCAGAGCTATGGCTACACCTTC
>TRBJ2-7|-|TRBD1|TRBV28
CASIPRAGGIYEQYF
TGTGCCAGCATCCCACGGGCAGGGGGCATTTACGAGCAGTACTTC
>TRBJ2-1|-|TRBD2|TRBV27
CASSRRTSGGVYNEQFF
TGTGCCAGCAGTCGAAGGACTAGCGGGGGGGTCTACAATGAGCAGTTCTTC
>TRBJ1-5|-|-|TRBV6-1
CASSGGGNQPQHF
TGTGCCAGCAGTGGAGGAGGGAATCAGCCCCAGCATTTT
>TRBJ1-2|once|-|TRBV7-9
CASSSFVATGYGYTF
TGTGCCAGCAGCTCGTTTGTGGCGACAGGCTATGGCTACACCTTC
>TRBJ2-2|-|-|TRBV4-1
CASSLQATGELFF
TGCGCCAGCAGCCTACAGGCCACCGGGGAGCTGTTTTTT
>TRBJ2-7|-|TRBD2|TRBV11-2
CASSPPGLGFYEQYF
TGTGCCAGCAGCCCCCCGGGACTAGGGTTCTACGAGCAGTACTTC
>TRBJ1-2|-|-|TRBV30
CAWSVQPYSYTF
TGTGCCTGGAGTGTACAGCCTTATAGCTACACCTTC
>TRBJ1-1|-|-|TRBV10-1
CASSDKNTEAFF
TGCGCCAGCAGTGATAAGAACACTGAAGCTTTCTTT
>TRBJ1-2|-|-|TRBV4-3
CASSQETGANYGYTF
TGCGCCAGCAGCCAAGAAACGGGAGCTAACTATGGCTACACCTTC
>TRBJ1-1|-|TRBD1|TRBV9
CASSAQDRANTEAFF
TGTGCCAGCAGCGCCCAGGACAGGGCGAACACTGAAGCTTTCTTT
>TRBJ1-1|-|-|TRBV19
CASSMGGTEAFF
TGTGCCAGTAGTATGGGGGGAACTGAAGCTTTCTTT
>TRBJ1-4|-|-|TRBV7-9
CAYGQPNEKLFF
TGTGCTTATGGACAGCCTAATGAAAAACTGTTTTTT
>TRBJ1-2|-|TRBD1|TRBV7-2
CASSSDRGYTF
TGTGCCAGCAGCTCCGACAGGGGGTACACCTTC
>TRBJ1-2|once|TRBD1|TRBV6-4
CASSVRTGGAYGYTF
TGTGCCAGCAGTGTCAGGACAGGGGGCGCCTATGGCTACACCTTC
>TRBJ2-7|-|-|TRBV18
CASSPSRSTVTYEQYF
TGTGCCAGCTCACCTTCCCGATCGACAGTAACCTACGAGCAGTACTTC
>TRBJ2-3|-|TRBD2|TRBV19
CASNERGGSRSDTQYF
TGTGCCTCTAACGAGCGGGGGGGCAGTCGTTCAGATACGCAGTATTTT
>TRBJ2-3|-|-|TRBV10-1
CASSQLGTDTQYF
TGCGCCAGCAGTCAACTGGGCACAGATACGCAGTATTTT
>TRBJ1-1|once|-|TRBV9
CASRGGGTEAFF
TGTGCCAGCAGGGGTGGGGGGACTGAAGCTTTCTTT
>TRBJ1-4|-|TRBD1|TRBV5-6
CASSFKTGGWDEKLFF
TGTGCCAGCAGCTTCAAGACAGGGGGATGGGATGAAAAACTGTTTTTT
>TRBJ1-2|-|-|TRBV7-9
CASTLGAVDGYTF
TGTGCCAGCACTCTGGGGGCAGTTGATGGCTACACCTTC
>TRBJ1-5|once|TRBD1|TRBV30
CAWSTGTGNQPQHF
TGTGCCTGGAGTACCGGGACAGGGAATCAGCCCCAGCATTTT
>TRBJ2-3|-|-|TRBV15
CATSSEGADTQYF
TGTGCCACCAGCAGCGAGGGGGCAGATACGCAGTATTTT
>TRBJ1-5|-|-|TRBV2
CASSEGTGNQPQHF
TGTGCCAGCAGTGAAGGGACAGGCAATCAGCCCCAGCATTTT
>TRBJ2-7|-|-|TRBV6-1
CASSTRVSYEQYF
TGTGCCAGCAGTACCAGGGTCTCCTACGAGCAGTACTTC
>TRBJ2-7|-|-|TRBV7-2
CASSFALKAGYEQYF
TGTGCCAGCAGCTTCGCCCTCAAGGCGGGGTACGAGCAGTACTTC
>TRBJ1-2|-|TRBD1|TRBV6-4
CASSLPVGGRDYGYTF
TGTGCCAGCAGTCTCCCCGTAGGGGGCAGGGACTATGGCTACACCTTC
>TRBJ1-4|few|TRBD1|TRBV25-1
CASSDGTGMEKLFF
TGTGCCAGCAGTGATGGGACAGGGATGGAAAAACTGTTTTTT
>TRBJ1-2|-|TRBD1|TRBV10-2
CASRGPGGNGYTF
TGCGCCAGCAGGGGTCCAGGGGGCAATGGCTACACCTTC
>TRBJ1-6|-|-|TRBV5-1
CASSATTGSPSPLHF
TGCGCCAGCAGCGCTACGACAGGTTCGCCCTCACCCCTCCACTTT
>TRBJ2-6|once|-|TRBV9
CASSYSTETGANVLTF
TGTGCCAGCAGCTATAGTACAGAAACTGGGGCCAACGTCCTGACTTTC
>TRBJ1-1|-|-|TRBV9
CASSPTGLNTEAFF
TGTGCCAGCAGCCCCACGGGGTTGAACACTGAAGCTTTCTTT
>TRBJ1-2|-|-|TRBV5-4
CASSAPGDYGYTF
TGTGCCAGCTCTGCCCCGGGGGACTATGGCTACACCTTC
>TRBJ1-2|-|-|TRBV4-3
CASSPPGKGNGYTF
TGCGCCAGCAGCCCCCCCGGGAAAGGGAATGGCTACACCTTC
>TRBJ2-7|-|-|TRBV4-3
CASSQDRRTETYEQYF
TGCGCCAGCAGCCAAGATCGGCGGACAGAAACCTACGAGCAGTACTTC
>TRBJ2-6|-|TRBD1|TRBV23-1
CASSRVGLTGRGANVLTF
TGCGCCAGCAGTCGCGTGGGGTTGACAGGGCGCGGGGCCAACGTCCTGACTTTC
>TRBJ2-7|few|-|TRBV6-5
CASSLKFDSSYEQYF
TGTGCCAGCAGTTTGAAGTTTGACAGCTCCTACGAGCAGTACTTC
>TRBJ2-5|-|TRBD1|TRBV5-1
CASSLAPPGPQGETQYF
TGCGCCAGCAGCTTGGCCCCTCCGGGACCACAGGGGGAGACCCAGTACTTC
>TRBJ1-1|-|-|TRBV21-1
CASSKALGQSQTEAFF
TGTGCCAGCAGCAAAGCGTTGGGACAGTCCCAAACTGAAGCTTTCTTT
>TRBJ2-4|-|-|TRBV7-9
CASSLVSQKNIQYF
TGTGCCAGCAGCTTAGTTTCGCAGAAAAACATTCAGTACTTC
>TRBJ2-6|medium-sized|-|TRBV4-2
CASSQDGDNSGANVLTF
TGTGCCAGCAGCCAAGATGGGGACAACTCTGGGGCCAACGTCCTGACTTTC
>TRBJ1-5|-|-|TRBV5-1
CASSLYPDSINQPQHF
TGCGCCAGCAGCTTGTACCCGGACTCGATCAATCAGCCCCAGCATTTT
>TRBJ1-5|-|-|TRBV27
CASSHGEGYQPQHF
TGTGCCAGCAGTCACGGGGAGGGGTATCAGCCCCAGCATTTT
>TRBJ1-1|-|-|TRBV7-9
CARLYLRVRNTEAFF
TGTGCCAGGTTGTATTTGAGGGTCCGGAACACTGAAGCTTTCTTT
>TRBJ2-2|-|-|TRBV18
CASSPDQGGGELFF
TGTGCCAGCTCACCGGATCAGGGAGGCGGGGAGCTGTTTTTT
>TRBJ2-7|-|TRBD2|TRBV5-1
CASSFPRLAGGLNSYEQYF
TGCGCCAGCAGCTTCCCCAGACTAGCGGGGGGCCTAAACTCCTACGAGCAGTACTTC
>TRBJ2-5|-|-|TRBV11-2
CASRTGLQGTQYF
TGTGCCAGCAGGACGGGACTTCAAGGGACCCAGTACTTC
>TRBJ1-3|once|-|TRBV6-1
CASSEVFRGKPGNTIYF
TGTGCCAGCAGTGAAGTGTTCCGGGGGAAGCCTGGAAACACCATATATTTT
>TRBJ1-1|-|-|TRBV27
CASSLWGRADTEAFF
TGTGCCAGCAGTTTATGGGGCAGGGCGGACACTGAAGCTTTCTTT
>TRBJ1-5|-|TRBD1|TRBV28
CASSENRGSPQHF
TGTGCCAGCAGTGAAAACAGGGGTTCACCCCAGCATTTT
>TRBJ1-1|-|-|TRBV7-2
CASSPAGPSTEAFF
TGTGCCAGCAGCCCGGCGGGGCCTAGCACTGAAGCTTTCTTT
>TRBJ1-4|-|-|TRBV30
CAWSLTGINEKLFF
TGTGCCTGGAGTCTGACAGGAATTAATGAAAAACTGTTTTTT
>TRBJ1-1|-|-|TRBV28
CASSPPGQKAFF
TGTGCCAGCAGTCCGCCGGGACAAAAAGCTTTCTTT